Shown below are 8 T cell receptor beta chains from a single sample sequenced in a study of cytomegalovirus exposure and HLA in healthy donors. 13 Jbeta primers and 60 Vbeta primers were used for the PCR. Only in-frame clones appear in the TCRdb table, and some are missing; sequencing was by immunoSEQ multiplex PCR. Seen in this sample are about 79,000 clones; the ten most common clones hold about 5%. Material for sequencing was PBMCs. The source of these receptors is a man under 40 in good health and CMV-seronegative.

The rearrangement joins TRBV4-2 to TRBJ1-2; 7 nucleotides align to TRBD1. Germline V CDR1 and CDR2: LGHNA, YNFKEQ. This CDR3 has 13 amino acids. V was clipped by 5 bases and J by 0 bases; unmatched bases: 0. The DNA for the CDR3 is TGTGCCAGCAGCGGGACAGCTAACTATGGCTACACCTTC. Encoded protein: CASSGTANYGYTF.

The chain recombines TRBV14 with TRBJ1-6; no definite D call. This CDR3 has 15 residues. Germline-derived CDR1 and CDR2 are SGHDN and FVKESK. V was trimmed by 0 bases and J by 9 bases, leaving 12 bases between them. CDR3 in amino acids: CASSQEVVFGSPLHF. The CDR3 region has the DNA TGTGCCAGCAGCCAAGAAGTAGTGTTTGGTTCACCCCTCCACTTT.

The rearrangement links TRBV28 to TRBJ1-1; D possibly corresponds to TRBD1 (5 bases). V gave up 2 bases and J gave up 7 bases, with 8 bases separating them. The CDR3 extends over 12 amino acids. Germline CDR1 is MDHEN and CDR2 is SYDVKM. Here the CDR3 DNA reads TGTGCCAGCAGTTTAAGACAGCTTGAAGCTTTCTTT. Translated, it gives CASSLRQLEAFF.

CDR3 sequence reads: CASSSITDTGANVLTF. Written as DNA, the CDR3 is TGCGCCAGCAGTTCGATCACTGATACTGGGGCCAACGTCCTGACTTTC. V gene TRBV10-2 combines with J gene TRBJ2-6; D call uncertain. The CDR3 runs 16 residues. The germline gives CDR1 WSHSY, CDR2 SAAADI. The ends were cut back, 5 bases at V and 2 bases at J, with 13 bases in the middle.

This chain connects TRBV6-1 to TRBJ2-1; no firm D call. In germline, CDR1 is MNHNS, CDR2 SASEGT. The CDR3 consists of 12 residues. V gave up 6 bases and J gave up 4 bases, with 7 bases separating them. The CDR3 DNA sequence: TGTGCCAGCAGGATTAGTTACAATGAGCAGTTCTTC. It yields the protein CASRISYNEQFF.

The rearrangement links TRBV5-5 to TRBJ1-2, with D possibly being TRBD1 (5 bases). The CDR3 extends over 16 amino acids. V was trimmed by 1 base and J by 3 bases, leaving 16 bases between them. The V gene's germline CDR1 is SGHKS and CDR2 YYEKEE (reference sequence). The CDR3 DNA follows: TGTGCCAGCAGCTTGTCGGGCACAGGAAATTACTATGGCTACACCTTC. Encoded protein: CASSLSGTGNYYGYTF.

The genes are TRBV25-1 and TRBJ2-7; D may be TRBD1 (6 bases). The CDR3 loop spans 15 amino acids. V lost 3 bases and J lost 0, with 12 bases in between. Germline CDR1 MGHDK, CDR2 SYGVNS. The CDR3 bases are TGTGCCAGCAGTGATCTGCAGGGGCACTCCTACGAGCAGTACTTC. Its translation is CASSDLQGHSYEQYF.

The rearrangement joins TRBV7-3 to TRBJ2-5, with TRBD2 matching 10 bases. The CDR3 is 16 residues long. Looked up from germline, CDR1 is SGHTA and CDR2 is FQGTGA. V lost 2 bases, J lost 2 bases, and 5 bases stayed unmatched. The CDR3 is CASSLVASGGQETQYF. The CDR3 DNA reads TGTGCCAGCAGCTTAGTAGCTAGCGGGGGTCAAGAGACCCAGTACTTC.